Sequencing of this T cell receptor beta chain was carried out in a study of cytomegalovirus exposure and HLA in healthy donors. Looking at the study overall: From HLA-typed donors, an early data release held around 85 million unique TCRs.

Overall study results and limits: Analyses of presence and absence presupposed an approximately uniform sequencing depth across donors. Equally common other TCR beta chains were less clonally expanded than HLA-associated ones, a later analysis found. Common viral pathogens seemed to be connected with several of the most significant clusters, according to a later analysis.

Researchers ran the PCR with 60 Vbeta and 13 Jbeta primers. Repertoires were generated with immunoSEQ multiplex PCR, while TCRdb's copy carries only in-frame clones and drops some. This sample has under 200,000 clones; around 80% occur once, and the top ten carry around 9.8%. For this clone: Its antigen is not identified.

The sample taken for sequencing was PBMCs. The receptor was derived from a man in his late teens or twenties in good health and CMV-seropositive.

DNA for the CDR3: TGCGCCAGCGCTACGTCAGGGCAGGGAAGGGAAGAGCAGTACTTC. This translates into CASATSGQGREEQYF. This rearrangement joins TRBV5-1 to TRBJ2-7; D possibly corresponds to TRBD1 (5 bases). Deletions cut 7 bases from V and 7 bases from J, with 24 bases between. The germline V gene has CDR1 SGHRS and CDR2 YFSETQ. This CDR3 contains 15 residues.